The rows below give T cell receptor beta chains drawn from one sample of a study of T cells in Graves' hyperthyroidism and ophthalmopathy. TCRdb reprocessed the multiplex PCR reads via MiXCR and lists one record per CDR3 protein. The table includes hundreds of thousands of distinct CDR3 sequences, about 15% detected once. The sample consisted of blood. The receptor source for this set is a young woman with Graves' ophthalmopathy. CDR3s include the opening cysteine and the closing phenylalanine or tryptophan. Each record gives: J gene, clone size, D gene, V gene, CDR3 DNA, CDR3 protein. The D gene is left open where the match is weak. Part of the rows lack a size; the others show once, few, many or a class for expanded clones.

J: TRBJ1-1
size: many
D: TRBD1
V: TRBV6-1
DNA: TGTGCCAGCAGTACCCGGGACAGCAGCATGAACACTGAAGCTTTCTTT
CDR3: CASSTRDSSMNTEAFF

J: TRBJ2-3
size: many
D: NA
V: TRBV28
DNA: TGTGCCAGCAGTTTAATGATGAGGGCAGATACGCAGTATTTT
CDR3: CASSLMMRADTQYF

J: TRBJ1-2
size: few
D: NA
V: TRBV28
DNA: TGTGCCAGCAGTTGGGAGTTCTATGGCTACACCTTC
CDR3: CASSWEFYGYTF

J: TRBJ2-7
size: many
D: NA
V: TRBV29-1
DNA: TGCAGCGCCGTCGTTTGGGGCCCCGACGAGCAGTACTTC
CDR3: CSAVVWGPDEQYF

J: TRBJ2-1
size: many
D: NA
V: TRBV20-1
DNA: TGCAGTGCTAGGGTTTATTACAGGGACTACAATGAGCAGTTCTTC
CDR3: CSARVYYRDYNEQFF

J: TRBJ2-2
size: few
D: NA
V: TRBV9
DNA: TGTGCCAGCAACCCGAGAGGGGCCGGGGAGCTGTTTTTT
CDR3: CASNPRGAGELFF

J: TRBJ2-5
size: NA
D: TRBD2
V: TRBV14
DNA: TGTGCCAGCAGCCAAGGGGGACTAGCGGACCAAGAGACCCAGTACTTC
CDR3: CASSQGGLADQETQYF

J: TRBJ2-2
size: many
D: NA
V: TRBV6-1
DNA: TGTGCCAGCAGTCCACATGCGACCGACACCGGGGAGCTGTTTTTT
CDR3: CASSPHATDTGELFF

J: TRBJ2-7
size: many
D: TRBD2
V: TRBV11-1
DNA: TGTGCCAGCAGCTTAGCTCTGGGGGCTAGCGGGACCTACGAGCAGTACTTC
CDR3: CASSLALGASGTYEQYF

J: TRBJ1-3
size: many
D: TRBD1
V: TRBV18
DNA: TGTGCCAGCTCACTGGACAGGGCTGGAAACACCATATATTTT
CDR3: CASSLDRAGNTIYF

J: TRBJ1-2
size: many
D: NA
V: TRBV9
DNA: TGTGCCAGCAGCGTAGGGGATCGAATAACTGGCTACACCTTC
CDR3: CASSVGDRITGYTF

J: TRBJ1-3
size: many
D: NA
V: TRBV10-3
DNA: TGTGCCATCAGTGATTGGCCCGATGTGGACAACTCTGGAAACACCATATATTTT
CDR3: CAISDWPDVDNSGNTIYF

J: TRBJ2-7
size: few
D: TRBD2
V: TRBV5-6
DNA: TGTGCCAGCCAGTCGCTAGCGGGAGACGAGCAGTACTTC
CDR3: CASQSLAGDEQYF

J: TRBJ1-2
size: many
D: TRBD1
V: TRBV28
DNA: TGTGCCAGCCGACAGACAGGGGGGCTTGGCTACACCTTC
CDR3: CASRQTGGLGYTF

J: TRBJ2-2
size: many
D: NA
V: TRBV6-2/TRBV6-3
DNA: TGTGCCAGCAGTTACTCGATTGAAATGGACAGCTCGAACACCGGGGAGCTGTTTTTT
CDR3: CASSYSIEMDSSNTGELFF

J: TRBJ2-1
size: few
D: NA
V: TRBV20-1
DNA: TGCAGTGCTAGACTAGCGTATACCTACAATGAGCAGTTCTTC
CDR3: CSARLAYTYNEQFF

J: TRBJ2-3
size: many
D: NA
V: TRBV18
DNA: TGTGCCAGCTCACCACCCACCGGTAGAACAGATACGCAGTATTTT
CDR3: CASSPPTGRTDTQYF

J: TRBJ2-4
size: few
D: TRBD2
V: TRBV19
DNA: TGTGCCAGTAGAGGGCTACTAGCGGGCCCTCAGTACTTC
CDR3: CASRGLLAGPQYF

J: TRBJ2-3
size: many
D: TRBD2
V: TRBV20-1
DNA: TGCAGTGCCCTCTTAGCGGGAAGAGATACAGATACGCAGTATTTT
CDR3: CSALLAGRDTDTQYF

J: TRBJ2-1
size: many
D: TRBD2
V: TRBV2
DNA: TGTGCCAGCAGTGAGCCGGGACTAGCGTACAATGAGCAGTTCTTC
CDR3: CASSEPGLAYNEQFF

J: TRBJ1-4
size: many
D: NA
V: TRBV10-3
DNA: TGTGCCATCAGTGAGTCGCCCAGACAGAACAATGAAAAACTGTTTTTT
CDR3: CAISESPRQNNEKLFF

J: TRBJ1-6
size: many
D: NA
V: TRBV3-1
DNA: TGTGCCAGCAGCCGCGGGACTCAGGGTTCACCCCTCCACTTT
CDR3: CASSRGTQGSPLHF

J: TRBJ2-7
size: many
D: NA
V: TRBV7-3
DNA: TGTGCCAGCAGCTTAATTCGCGGAGGGCGTCGGACCGAGCAGTACTTC
CDR3: CASSLIRGGRRTEQYF

J: TRBJ2-5
size: many
D: NA
V: TRBV6-2/TRBV6-3
DNA: TGTGCCAGCAGTTACGGAGTTGAGACCCAGTACTTC
CDR3: CASSYGVETQYF